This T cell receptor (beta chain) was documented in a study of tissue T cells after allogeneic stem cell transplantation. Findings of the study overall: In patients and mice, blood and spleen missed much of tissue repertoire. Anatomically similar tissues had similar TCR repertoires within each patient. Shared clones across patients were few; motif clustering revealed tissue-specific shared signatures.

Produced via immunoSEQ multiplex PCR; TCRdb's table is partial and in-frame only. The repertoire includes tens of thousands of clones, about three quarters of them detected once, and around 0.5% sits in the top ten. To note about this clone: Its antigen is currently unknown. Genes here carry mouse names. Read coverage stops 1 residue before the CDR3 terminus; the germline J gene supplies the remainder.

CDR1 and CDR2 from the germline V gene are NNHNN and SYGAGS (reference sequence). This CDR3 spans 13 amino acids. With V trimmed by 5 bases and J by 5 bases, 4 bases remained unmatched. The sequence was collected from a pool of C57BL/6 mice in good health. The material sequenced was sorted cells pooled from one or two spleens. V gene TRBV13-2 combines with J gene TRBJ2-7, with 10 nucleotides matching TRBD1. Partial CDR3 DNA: TGTGCCAGCGGGACCGGGACAGGGGATGAACAGTAC. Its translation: CASGTGTGDEQY. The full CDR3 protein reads CASGTGTGDEQYF.